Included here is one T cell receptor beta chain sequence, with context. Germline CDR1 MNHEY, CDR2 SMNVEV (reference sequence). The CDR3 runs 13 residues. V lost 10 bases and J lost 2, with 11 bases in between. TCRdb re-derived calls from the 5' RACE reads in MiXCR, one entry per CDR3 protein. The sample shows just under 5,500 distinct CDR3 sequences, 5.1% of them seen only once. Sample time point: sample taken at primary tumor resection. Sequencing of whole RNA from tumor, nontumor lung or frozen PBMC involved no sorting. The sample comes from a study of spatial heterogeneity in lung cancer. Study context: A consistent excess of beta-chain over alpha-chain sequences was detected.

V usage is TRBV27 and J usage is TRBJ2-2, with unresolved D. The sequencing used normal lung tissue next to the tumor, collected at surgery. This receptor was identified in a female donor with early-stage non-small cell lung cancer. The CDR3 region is CATAVQNTGELFF. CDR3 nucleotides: TGTGCCACCGCGGTACAAAACACCGGGGAGCTGTTTTTT.